This TCR beta chain was identified in a study of shared clonotypes between healthy human individuals. Trimming removed 7 bases from V and 9 bases from J, with 16 bases in between. The germline V gene encodes CDR1 SNHLY and CDR2 FYNNEI. The CDR3 has 13 amino acids. Subsets obtained from CD4+ cells comprised CD45RA+ naive and CD45RA-negative memory cells. This clone was observed a handful of times. Antigen: not known. General study findings and limits: Only blood was sampled; tissue repertoires likely differ. Estimated richness values were generally larger in naive subsets than in memory subsets.

Deep-level settings were used for running the assay. Only in-frame clones appear in the TCRdb table, and some are missing; sequencing was by immunoSEQ multiplex PCR. Here the sample spans millions of clones, around 95% being singletons. The sequence derives from a man aged 18 to 30 in good health. The sample taken for sequencing was naive CD4+ T cells sorted from blood. Specified subset: CD45RA+ positively selected. The chain recombines TRBV2 with TRBJ1-5; D is undetermined. The CDR3 nucleotides read TGTGCCAGCAAGGCCCGATGGGATATGCCCCAGCATTTT. Amino acids: CASKARWDMPQHF. The full variable domain, in which reference TRBV2 and TRBJ1-5 provide the parts outside the CDR3, is EPEVTQTPSHQVTQMGQEVILRCVPISNHLYFYWYRQILGQKVEFLVSFYNNEISEKSEIFDDQFSVERPDGSNFTLKIRSTKLEDSAMYFCASKARWDMPQHFGDGTRLSIL.